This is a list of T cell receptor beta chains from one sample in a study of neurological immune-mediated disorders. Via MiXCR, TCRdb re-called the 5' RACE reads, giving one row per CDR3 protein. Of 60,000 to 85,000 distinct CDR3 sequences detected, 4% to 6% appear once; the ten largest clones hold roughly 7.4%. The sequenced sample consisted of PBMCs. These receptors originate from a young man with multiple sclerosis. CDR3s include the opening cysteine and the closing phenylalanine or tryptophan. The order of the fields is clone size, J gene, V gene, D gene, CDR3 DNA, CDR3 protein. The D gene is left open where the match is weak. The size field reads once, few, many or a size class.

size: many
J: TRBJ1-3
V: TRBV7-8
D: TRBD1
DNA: TGTGCCAGCAGCTTGGAGGGGGCCACTGGAAACACCATATATTTT
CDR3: CASSLEGATGNTIYF

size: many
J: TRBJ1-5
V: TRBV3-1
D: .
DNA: TGTGCCAGCAGCCAGTCTCTGGCTGGCAATCAGCCCCAGCATTTT
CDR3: CASSQSLAGNQPQHF

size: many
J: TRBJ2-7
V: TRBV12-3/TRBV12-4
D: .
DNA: TGTGCCAGCAGTTCCACGCCGTACGAGCAGTACTTC
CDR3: CASSSTPYEQYF

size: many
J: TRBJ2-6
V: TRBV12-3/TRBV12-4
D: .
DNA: TGTGCCAGCAGGGGGCAAGAGTCTGGGGCCAACGTCCTGACTTTC
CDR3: CASRGQESGANVLTF

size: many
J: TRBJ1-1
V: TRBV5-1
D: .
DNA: TGCGCCAGCAGCTTGTCCCAGGGGAGCCTTTTGTACACTGAAGCTTTCTTT
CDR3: CASSLSQGSLLYTEAFF

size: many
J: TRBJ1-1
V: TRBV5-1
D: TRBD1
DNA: TGCGCCAGCAGCGGACGGACAGGGGGGGAGGCTGAAGCTTTCTTT
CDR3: CASSGRTGGEAEAFF

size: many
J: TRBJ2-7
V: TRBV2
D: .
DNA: TGTGCCAGCAGAGGTACAGGGAGGCCCTACGAGCAGTACTTC
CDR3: CASRGTGRPYEQYF

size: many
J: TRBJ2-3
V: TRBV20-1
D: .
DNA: TGCAGTGCTAGTGGCGGGGCCCGTAGCACAGATACGCAGTATTTT
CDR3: CSASGGARSTDTQYF

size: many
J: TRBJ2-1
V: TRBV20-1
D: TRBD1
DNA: TGCAGTGCTAGGACCGGGACAGGGGGCAATGAGCAGTTCTTC
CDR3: CSARTGTGGNEQFF

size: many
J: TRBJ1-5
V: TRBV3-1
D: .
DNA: TGTGCCAGCAGCCAGGGGGGCAGCAATCAGCCCCAGAATTTT
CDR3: CASSQGGSNQPQNF

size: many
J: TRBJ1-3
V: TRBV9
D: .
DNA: TGTGCCAGCAGCCCTGACGATTTCTCTGGAAACACCATATATTTT
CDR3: CASSPDDFSGNTIYF

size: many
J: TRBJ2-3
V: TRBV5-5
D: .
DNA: TGTGCCAGCAGCTTGGGGCTATCCACAGATACGCAGTATTTT
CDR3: CASSLGLSTDTQYF

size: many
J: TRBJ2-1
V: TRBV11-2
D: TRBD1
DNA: TGTGCCAGCAGCTTAATCAGGGGGCGGTTAGGGTACAATGAGCAGTTCTTC
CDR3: CASSLIRGRLGYNEQFF

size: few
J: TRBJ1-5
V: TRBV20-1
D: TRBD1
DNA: TGCAGTGGGAGGACAGGCAATCAGCCCCAGAATTTT
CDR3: CSGRTGNQPQNF

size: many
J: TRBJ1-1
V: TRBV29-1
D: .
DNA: TGCAGCGTTGACCGGGGCCCGTCTAACACTGAAGCTTTCTTT
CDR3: CSVDRGPSNTEAFF

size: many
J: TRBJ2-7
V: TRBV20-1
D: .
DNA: TGCAGTGCTAGGCCCCCTAGGACTACGTTCTCCTACGAGCAGTACTTC
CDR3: CSARPPRTTFSYEQYF

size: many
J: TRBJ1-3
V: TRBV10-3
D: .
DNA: TGTGCCATCAGTCAGAGGGAGGGAAACACCATATATTTT
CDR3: CAISQREGNTIYF

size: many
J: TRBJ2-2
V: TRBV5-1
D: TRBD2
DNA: TGCGCCAGCCAGCGGGGGGGCCTTGGAGAGCTGTTTTTT
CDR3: CASQRGGLGELFF

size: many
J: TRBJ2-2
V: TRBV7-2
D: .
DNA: TGTGCCAGCAGCTTAGAGTACACCGGGGAGCTGTTTTTT
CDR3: CASSLEYTGELFF

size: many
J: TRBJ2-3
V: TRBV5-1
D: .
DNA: TGCGCCAGCAGCTGGGGGGACAGACTTCGTAGCACAGATACGCAGTATTTT
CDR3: CASSWGDRLRSTDTQYF

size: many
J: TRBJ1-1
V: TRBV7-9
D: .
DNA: TGTGCCAGCAGCTTAGCGCCCACGGACAGAACATCTGAAGCTTTCTTT
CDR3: CASSLAPTDRTSEAFF

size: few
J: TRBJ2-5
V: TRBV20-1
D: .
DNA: TGCAGTGGCCAGTCTGGGGAGACCCAGTACTTC
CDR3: CSGQSGETQYF

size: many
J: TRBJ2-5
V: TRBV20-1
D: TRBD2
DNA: TGCAGTGCTAGAGGGGTAGAGGGGCGACGGACTAGCGGGAACCAAGAGACCCAGTACTTC
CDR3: CSARGVEGRRTSGNQETQYF

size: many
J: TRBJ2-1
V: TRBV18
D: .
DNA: TGTGCCAGCTCACCAGGTCCTTGGAATGAGCAGTTCTTC
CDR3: CASSPGPWNEQFF

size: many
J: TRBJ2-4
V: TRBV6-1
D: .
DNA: TGTGCCAGCAGTGAAATCTGGACACCTAAAAACATTCAGTACTTC
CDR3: CASSEIWTPKNIQYF

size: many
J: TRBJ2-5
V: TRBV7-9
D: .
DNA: TGTGCCAGCAGCGAGGCCGGTACCCAAGAGACCCAGTACTTC
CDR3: CASSEAGTQETQYF

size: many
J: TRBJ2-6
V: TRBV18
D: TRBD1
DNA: TGTGCCAGCTCACCCCGACAGGGAAGCTCTGGGGCCAACGTCCTGACTTTC
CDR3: CASSPRQGSSGANVLTF

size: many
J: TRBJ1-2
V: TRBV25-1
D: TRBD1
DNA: TGTGCCAGCAGTGCGCAGGGGGCGTTAGGCTACACCTTC
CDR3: CASSAQGALGYTF

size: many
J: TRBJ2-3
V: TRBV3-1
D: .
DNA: TGTGCCAGCAGCCAAGGAGGGGGGGCCCGCACGCAGTATTTT
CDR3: CASSQGGGARTQYF

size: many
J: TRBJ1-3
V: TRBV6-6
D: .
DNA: TGTGCCAGCAGCGACAACCTCTCTGGAAACACCATATATTTT
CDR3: CASSDNLSGNTIYF

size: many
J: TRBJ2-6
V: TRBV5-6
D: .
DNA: TGTGCCAGCAGCTTGGGGCGCTCTGGGGCCAACGTCCTGACTTTC
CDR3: CASSLGRSGANVLTF

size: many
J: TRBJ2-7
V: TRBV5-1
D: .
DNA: TGCGCCAGCAGCTTGGTACCGACCTACGAGCAGTACTTC
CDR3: CASSLVPTYEQYF